This TCR beta chain was sequenced during a study of T-cell memory formation after mild COVID-19. About the research overall: TCR clusters were mostly confined to one donor each.

Study-level findings and limits: There were some responding clones in pre-infection memory, which suggested that cross-reactive memory had joined. CM and EM subsets held most contracting CD4+ clones; EMRA held CD8+ ones.

5'RACE primed at constant segments yielded TCR alpha and TCR beta cDNA libraries bearing sample barcodes and UMIs. TCRdb re-derived calls from the 5' RACE reads in MiXCR, one entry per CDR3 protein. The sample records 290,000 or so distinct CDR3 sequences, 15% to 20% being singletons. CDR3 length: 12 amino acids. Germline CDR1 reads DFQATT; CDR2 reads SNEGSKA (reference sequence). V gave up 1 base and J gave up 2 bases, with 5 bases separating them. This clonotype was seen repeatedly, ten times or more. Its target is unknown. V and J are TRBV20-1 and TRBJ1-2, with D unresolved. This clonotype originated in a man aged 18 to 30 who had mild COVID-19 (a few samples of this study predate the infection). Cell type and time point are not known. The sample taken for sequencing was PBMCs or a T cell subset sorted from them (not recorded which). The CDR3 DNA follows: TGCAGTGCTAGAGCACGGAACTATGGCTACACCTTC. The encoded protein is CSARARNYGYTF.